This TCR beta chain was obtained from a study of chemoradiotherapy in HPV16-positive cancers. Study-level information: Candidate HPV-specific clones and shared TCR motifs came from a couple of HPV16-positive patients. Regarding the study as a whole: HPV-specific T cells were functionally defined from only a couple of HPV16-positive patients.

This CDR3 is 13 amino acids long. The ends were cut back, 4 bases at V and 8 bases at J, with 11 bases in the middle. The germline V gene encodes CDR1 MNHNS and CDR2 SASEGT. The assay was immunoSEQ multiplex PCR, and TCRdb's table has in-frame clones only and misses some. The data show some 3,100 clones, about 85% seen once. This clone is large by share. Its specificity is not known. Other DNA variants within this sample encode the same CDR3. Over chemoradiotherapy, repertoires were sampled more than once. The chain has TRBV6-1 and TRBJ2-2; D possibly uses TRBD1 or TRBD2 (6 bases each). This receptor was obtained from a human donor with HPV-associated anogenital cancer. The starting material was tumor tissue, obtained from a patient who underwent chemoradiotherapy. The chain's CDR3 is CASSARGPGELFF. The CDR3 bases are TGTGCCAGCAGTGCCCGGGGGCCGGGGGAGCTGTTTTTT.